The 27 T cell receptor beta chains listed next were all sequenced from one sample in a study of blood T cell repertoires in COVID-19. Generated by immunoSEQ multiplex PCR, the TCRdb table keeps only in-frame clones and is missing some. The table lists some 130,000 clones, about 81% of them singletons. Sequences were obtained from peripheral blood. The source is a woman of 80 years or more with acute or convalescent COVID-19.

This chain uses TRBV11-2 with TRBJ1-1, with D perhaps matching TRBD1 (5 bases). CDR3 length: 16 amino acids. Trimming removed 1 base at V and 7 bases at J, with 19 bases between. In germline, CDR1 is SGHAT, CDR2 FQNNGV. The CDR3 coding sequence is TGTGCCAGCAGCTTAGTTCCCCCCCCAGGGCGAAGTGAAGCTTTCTTT. Residues: CASSLVPPPGRSEAFF.

This rearrangement joins TRBV9 to TRBJ2-3; D is unresolved. This CDR3 is built from 13 residues. V was clipped by 4 bases and J by 1 base, with 7 bases between them. Germline assignment: CDR1 SGDLS and CDR2 YYNGEE. The CDR3 spells CASSPAGTDTQYF. CDR3 bases: TGTGCCAGCAGCCCCGCAGGCACAGATACGCAGTATTTT.

The rearrangement uses TRBV24-1 and TRBJ2-3; 7 positions match TRBD2. V gave up 5 bases and J gave up 1 base; unmatched junction bases: 8. Per germline, CDR1 KGHDR and CDR2 SFDVKD. The CDR3 has 16 amino acids. This chain's CDR3 is CATSAGEGGRTDTQYF. The CDR3 DNA sequence: TGTGCCACCAGTGCCGGTGAGGGAGGGCGCACAGATACGCAGTATTTT.

This clone was recorded only once. The V gene is TRBV21-1, the J gene TRBJ2-5; the D call of TRBD1 is as the table states it, not checked on the DNA. TRBV21-1 is flagged as a pseudogene. The CDR3 sequence is 13 residues long. The CDR3 DNA is TGTGCCAGCGCTAGACAGGGGGCGGAGACCCAGTACTTC. It translates to CASARQGAETQYF.

The V and J genes are TRBV27 and TRBJ1-2; 7 positions match TRBD1. The CDR3 spans 13 residues. Germline V gene lookup returns CDR1 MNHEY and CDR2 SMNVEV (reference sequence). V gave up 4 bases and J gave up 6 bases; unmatched junction bases: 5. For the CDR3, the DNA is TGTGCCAGCAGTTGGGACAGAAGGGATGGCTACACCTTC. This translates into CASSWDRRDGYTF.

The CDR3 DNA sequence: TGTGCCAGCAGCTTAGATCGGGGGACAGATACGCAGTATTTT. As protein: CASSLDRGTDTQYF. The chain carries TRBV11-2 and TRBJ2-3; a weak D match, TRBD2 (6 bases). With 0 bases removed from V and 3 bases from J, the gap between germline ends came to 7 bases. Per germline, CDR1 SGHAT and CDR2 FQNNGV. The CDR3 totals 14 residues.

The gene calls are TRBV30 and TRBJ2-7, with 10 bases fitting TRBD1. Unmatched junction bases numbered 1, after V lost 2 bases and J lost 3 bases. The germline CDR1 and CDR2 sequences are GTSNPN and SVGIG (reference sequence). The CDR3 is 13 amino acids. The CDR3 is CAWSWDRGYEQYF. Here the CDR3 DNA reads TGTGCCTGGAGTTGGGACAGGGGCTACGAGCAGTACTTC.

The chain carries TRBV24-1 and TRBJ2-3, with 8 bases identical to TRBD2. Trimming at V came to 3 bases and at J to 1 base, leaving 2 bases not matched to a gene. Germline V gene sequence: CDR1 KGHDR, CDR2 SFDVKD. This CDR3 spans 15 amino acids. The CDR3, as DNA: TGTGCCACCAGTGATCCAGCGGGGGGCACAGATACGCAGTATTTT. Its translation is CATSDPAGGTDTQYF.

This chain links TRBV6-2 or TRBV6-3 with TRBJ2-2; 12 bases are a match to TRBD2. The CDR3 is made up of 17 amino acids. Germline V gives CDR1 MNHEY, CDR2 SVGEGT. V was pared by 2 bases and J by 4 bases, with 5 bases of the junction left unmatched. CDR3 residues: CASSYPSGRAVTGELFF. The CDR3 DNA sequence: TGTGCCAGCAGTTACCCTAGCGGGAGGGCCGTCACCGGGGAGCTGTTTTTT.

The rearrangement uses TRBV7-6 and TRBJ2-1, with TRBD1 as a possible D gene (6 bases). Deletions cut 0 bases from V and 3 bases from J, with 12 bases between. The CDR3 has 16 residues. Germline loops: CDR1 SGHVS, CDR2 FNYEAQ. The CDR3 nucleotides read TGTGCCAGCAGCTTAGCCGGACAAGGGGGCTACAATGAGCAGTTCTTC. It translates to CASSLAGQGGYNEQFF.

The chain combines TRBV7-2 with TRBJ2-1; 8 nucleotides line up with TRBD2. V trimming: 0 bases; J trimming: 9 bases; junction bases outside the gene matches: 7. Germline lookup yields CDR1 SGHTA and CDR2 FQGNSA. This CDR3 region has 15 residues. CDR3 nucleotides: TGTGCCAGCAGCTTAGCCGGGGGGGCCCGAGGTGAGCAGTTCTTC. It is translated as CASSLAGGARGEQFF.

The genes are TRBV4-1 and TRBJ2-7, with 11 bases aligning to TRBD2. The CDR3 length is 20 residues. Per the germline V gene, CDR1 is MGHRA and CDR2 is YSYEKL. The ends lost 2 bases at V and 0 bases at J; junction bases unmatched: 15. CDR3 nucleotide sequence: TGCGCCAGCAGCCAAAGTGGAAATAGCGGGGGGGCCCGGAGCTCCTACGAGCAGTACTTC. Translated, it gives CASSQSGNSGGARSSYEQYF.

This clone was observed once. The CDR3 DNA is TGTGCCACCAGCAGAGATCTTGGGACAGGCTCTGGCTACACCTTC. Translated, it gives CATSRDLGTGSGYTF. This chain uses TRBV15 with TRBJ1-2, with 8 bases that match TRBD1. The CDR3 covers 15 residues. Germline trimming cut 0 bases from V and 7 bases from J; bases unmatched to any gene: 7. Germline loops: CDR1 LNHNV, CDR2 YYDKDF (reference sequence).

J is TRBJ2-2 and V is TRBV10-2, with 9 positions matching TRBD1. This CDR3 comprises 15 residues. V lost 6 bases and J lost 4; bases outside the gene matches: 6. Germline CDR1 WSHSY, CDR2 SAAADI. The CDR3: CASSFDRGVTGELFF. The CDR3 bases are TGCGCCAGCAGCTTCGACAGGGGGGTCACCGGGGAGCTGTTTTTT.

This clone was seen only once. The chain employs TRBV6-5 and TRBJ2-7; 10 nucleotides agree with TRBD1. The CDR3 sequence is 15 residues long. V lost 7 bases to trimming and J lost 0 bases; unmatched junction nucleotides: 6. Germline assignment: CDR1 MNHEY and CDR2 SVGAGI. CDR3 region: CASKKDRGSSYEQYF. CDR3 nucleotides: TGTGCCAGCAAGAAGGACAGGGGGAGCTCCTACGAGCAGTACTTC.

CDR3 protein: CASSFLIGQSYGYTF. The CDR3 DNA follows: TGTGCCAGCAGCTTTCTGATCGGACAGTCCTATGGCTACACCTTC. The chain recombines TRBV6-5 with TRBJ1-2; TRBD1 might be the D (6 bases). CDR3 length: 15 amino acids. Germline V gives CDR1 MNHEY, CDR2 SVGAGI. Between the trimmed V and J ends, which lost 6 bases and 4 bases, there was a span of 18 bases.

V usage is TRBV6-6 and J usage is TRBJ1-1; possibly TRBD1 for D (5 bases). This CDR3 is built from 13 residues. V was cut by 7 bases and J by 6 bases, with 15 bases left in between. The germline CDR1 and CDR2 sequences are MNHNY and SVGAGI (reference sequence). This CDR3 reads CASTSPRGAEAFF. The CDR3 coding sequence is TGTGCCAGCACTTCCCCGCGGGGCGCTGAAGCTTTCTTT.

CDR3 protein: CASSKRASGLETQYF. The DNA of the CDR3 is TGTGCCAGCAGCAAAAGGGCTAGCGGGTTGGAGACCCAGTACTTC. The rearrangement uses TRBV21-1 and TRBJ2-5; TRBD2 is the table's D call, not checked against the DNA. TRBV21-1 is flagged as a pseudogene. This CDR3 contains 15 residues.

The rearrangement links TRBV4-3 to TRBJ1-1; a possible D gene is TRBD1 (6 bases). CDR1 is LGHNA, CDR2 YSLEER, per germline. This CDR3 region has 16 residues. V dropped 1 base and J dropped 0 bases, with 12 bases sitting between them. DNA of the CDR3: TGCGCCAGCAGCCAAGCGACAGGAGTCTTGAACACTGAAGCTTTCTTT. It translates to CASSQATGVLNTEAFF.

The V and J genes are TRBV3-1 (or the pseudogene TRBV3-2) and TRBJ1-3; 7 nucleotides align to TRBD1. J was trimmed by 4 bases and V by 4 bases; bases with no gene match: 7. CDR1 and CDR2 (germline): LGHDT, YNNKEL (reference sequence). CDR3 length: 15 residues. CDR3 loop: CASSPYGTEGNTIYF. The CDR3 bases are TGTGCCAGCAGCCCGTACGGGACAGAAGGAAACACCATATATTTT.

The V call is TRBV18, the J call TRBJ1-3, with TRBD1 identical over 10 bases. The CDR3 covers 15 residues. After removal of 5 bases from V and 7 bases from J, the junction contained 8 bases not matched to a gene. The germline V gene encodes CDR1 KGHSH and CDR2 LQKENI. The CDR3 is CASSTPGQGRNTIYF. The CDR3 nucleotides read TGTGCCAGCTCAACCCCGGGACAGGGGAGGAACACCATATATTTT.

This chain uses TRBV10-3 with TRBJ1-6; possible D gene TRBD1, 6 bases. The germline CDR1 and CDR2 sequences are ENHRY and SYGVKD. Trimming removed 2 bases at V and 7 bases at J, with 12 bases between. The CDR3 runs to 15 residues. In DNA form, the CDR3 reads TGTGCCATCAGTGAGGTAGGGGGTGGCAATTCACCCCTCCACTTT. Translation: CAISEVGGGNSPLHF.

J is TRBJ1-2 and V is TRBV7-9; D is perhaps TRBD1 (5 bases). The CDR3 spans 14 residues. Deletions cut 4 bases from V and 4 bases from J, with 13 bases between. CDR1 SEHNR and CDR2 FQNEAQ come from the germline V gene (reference sequence). CDR3 sequence (DNA): TGTGCCAGCAGCTCATCCAGGGTCCGCTATGGCTACACCTTC. Its translation is CASSSSRVRYGYTF.

The chain uses TRBV2 and TRBJ2-6, with TRBD2 as a possible D gene (5 bases). This CDR3 is built from 14 residues. Trimming removed 5 bases at V and 1 base at J, with 6 bases between. CDR1 and CDR2 from the germline V gene are SNHLY and FYNNEI. The CDR3 spells CASSRRSGANVLTF. Written as DNA, the CDR3 is TGTGCCAGCAGTAGGAGGTCTGGGGCCAACGTCCTGACTTTC.

V and J are TRBV20-1 and TRBJ1-3; D is perhaps TRBD1 (6 bases). V was pared by 6 bases and J by 0 bases, with 18 bases between. CDR1 and CDR2 from the germline V gene are DFQATT and SNEGSKA (reference sequence). CDR3 length: 16 residues. The CDR3 loop reads CSASLQGPYSGNTIYF. The DNA of the CDR3 is TGCAGTGCCAGTCTTCAGGGGCCATACTCTGGAAACACCATATATTTT.

This chain's CDR3 is CASSPHAGGDNEQFF. CDR3 DNA sequence: TGTGCCAGCAGCCCCCACGCGGGGGGGGACAATGAGCAGTTCTTC. The V gene is TRBV3-1 (or the pseudogene TRBV3-2), the J gene TRBJ2-1, with 9 bases matching TRBD2. Germline V gene lookup returns CDR1 LGHDT and CDR2 YNNKEL (reference sequence). With 4 bases clipped from V and 5 bases from J, the junction kept 6 bases outside the gene matches. This CDR3 comprises 15 residues.

The J gene is TRBJ1-5, the V gene TRBV6-5; D might be TRBD1 (6 bases). Germline V gene data show CDR1 as MNHEY and CDR2 as SVGAGI. There are 14 residues in the CDR3. V lost 4 bases and J 3 bases, leaving 10 bases between the germline ends. CDR3 protein: CASSFGGLNQPQHF. CDR3 nucleotide sequence: TGTGCCAGCAGTTTCGGGGGGCTCAATCAGCCCCAGCATTTT.